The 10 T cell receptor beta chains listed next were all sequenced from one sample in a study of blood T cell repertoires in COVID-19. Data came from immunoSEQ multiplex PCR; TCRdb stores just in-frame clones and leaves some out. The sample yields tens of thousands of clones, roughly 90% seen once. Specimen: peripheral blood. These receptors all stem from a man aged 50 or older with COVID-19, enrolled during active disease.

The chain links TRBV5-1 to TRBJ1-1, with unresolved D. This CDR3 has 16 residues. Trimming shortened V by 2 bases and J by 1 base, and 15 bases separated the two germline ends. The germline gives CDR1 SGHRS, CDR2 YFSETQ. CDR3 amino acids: CASSFWPRGENTEAFF. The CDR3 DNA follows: TGCGCCAGCAGCTTCTGGCCGCGGGGAGAGAACACTGAAGCTTTCTTT.

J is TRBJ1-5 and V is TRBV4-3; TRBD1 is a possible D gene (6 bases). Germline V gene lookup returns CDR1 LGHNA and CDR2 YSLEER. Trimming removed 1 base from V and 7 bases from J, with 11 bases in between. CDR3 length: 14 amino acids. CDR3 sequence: CASSQVQGRQPQHF. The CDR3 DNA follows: TGCGCCAGCAGCCAAGTACAGGGTCGGCAGCCCCAGCATTTT.

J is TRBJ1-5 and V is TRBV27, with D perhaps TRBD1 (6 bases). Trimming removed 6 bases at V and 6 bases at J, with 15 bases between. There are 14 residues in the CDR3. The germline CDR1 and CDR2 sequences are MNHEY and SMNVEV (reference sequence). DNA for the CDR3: TGTGCCAGCAGCGCGGGAGGAGGGGGTCAGCCCCAGCATTTT. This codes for CASSAGGGGQPQHF.

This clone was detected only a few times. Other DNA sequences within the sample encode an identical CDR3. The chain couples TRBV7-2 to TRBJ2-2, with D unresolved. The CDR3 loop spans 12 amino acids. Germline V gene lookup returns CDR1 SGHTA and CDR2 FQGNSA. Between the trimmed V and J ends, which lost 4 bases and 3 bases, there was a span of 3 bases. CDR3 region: CASSSDTGELFF. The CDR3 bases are TGTGCCAGCAGCTCGGACACCGGGGAGCTGTTTTTT.

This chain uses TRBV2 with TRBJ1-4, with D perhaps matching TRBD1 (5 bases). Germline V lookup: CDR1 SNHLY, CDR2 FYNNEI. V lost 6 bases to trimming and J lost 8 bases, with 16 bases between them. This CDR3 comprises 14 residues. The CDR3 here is CASRARVPGEKLFF. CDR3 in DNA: TGTGCCAGCAGGGCCAGGGTTCCGGGCGAAAAACTGTTTTTT.

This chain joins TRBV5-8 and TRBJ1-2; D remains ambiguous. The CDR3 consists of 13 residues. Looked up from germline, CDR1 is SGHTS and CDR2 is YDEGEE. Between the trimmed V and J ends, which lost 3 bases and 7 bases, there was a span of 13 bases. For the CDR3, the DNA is TGTGCCAGCAGCTATTGGAGCTTCACTGGCTACACCTTC. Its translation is CASSYWSFTGYTF.

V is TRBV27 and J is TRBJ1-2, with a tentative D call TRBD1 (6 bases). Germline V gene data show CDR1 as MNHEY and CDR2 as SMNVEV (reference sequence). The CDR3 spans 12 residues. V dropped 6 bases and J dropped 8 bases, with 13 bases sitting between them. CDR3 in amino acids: CASSTWGGGYTF. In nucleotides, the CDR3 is TGTGCCAGCAGCACCTGGGGGGGCGGCTACACCTTC.

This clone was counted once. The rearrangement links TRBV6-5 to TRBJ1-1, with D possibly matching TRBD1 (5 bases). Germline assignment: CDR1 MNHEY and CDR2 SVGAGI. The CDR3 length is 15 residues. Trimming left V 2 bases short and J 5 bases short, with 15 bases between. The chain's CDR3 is CASSYDGASVTEAFF. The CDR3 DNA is TGTGCCAGCAGTTACGATGGGGCTTCTGTGACTGAAGCTTTCTTT.

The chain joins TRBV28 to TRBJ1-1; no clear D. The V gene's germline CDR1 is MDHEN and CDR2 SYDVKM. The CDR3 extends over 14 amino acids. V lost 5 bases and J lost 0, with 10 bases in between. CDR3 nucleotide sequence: TGTGCCAGCAGTGTGACATGGCTGAACACTGAAGCTTTCTTT. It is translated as CASSVTWLNTEAFF.

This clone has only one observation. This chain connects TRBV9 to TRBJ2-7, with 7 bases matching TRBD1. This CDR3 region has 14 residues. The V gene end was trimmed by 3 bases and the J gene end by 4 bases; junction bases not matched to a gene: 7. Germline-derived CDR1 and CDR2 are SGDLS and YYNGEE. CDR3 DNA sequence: TGTGCCAGCAGCGCAGGGACAGACGCTTACGAGCAGTACTTC. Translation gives CASSAGTDAYEQYF.